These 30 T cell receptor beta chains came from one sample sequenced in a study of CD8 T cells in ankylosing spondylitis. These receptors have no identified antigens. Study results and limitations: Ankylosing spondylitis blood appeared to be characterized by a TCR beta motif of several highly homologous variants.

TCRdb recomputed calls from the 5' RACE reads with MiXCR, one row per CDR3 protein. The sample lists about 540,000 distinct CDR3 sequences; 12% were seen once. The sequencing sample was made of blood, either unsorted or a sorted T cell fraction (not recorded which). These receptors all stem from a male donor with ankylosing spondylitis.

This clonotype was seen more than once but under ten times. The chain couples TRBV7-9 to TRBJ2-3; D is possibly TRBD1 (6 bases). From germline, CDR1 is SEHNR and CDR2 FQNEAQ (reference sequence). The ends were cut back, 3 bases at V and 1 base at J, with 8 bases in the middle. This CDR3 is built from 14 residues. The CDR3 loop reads CASSFRGRTDTQYF. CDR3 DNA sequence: TGTGCCAGCAGCTTCAGGGGCCGCACAGATACGCAGTATTTT.

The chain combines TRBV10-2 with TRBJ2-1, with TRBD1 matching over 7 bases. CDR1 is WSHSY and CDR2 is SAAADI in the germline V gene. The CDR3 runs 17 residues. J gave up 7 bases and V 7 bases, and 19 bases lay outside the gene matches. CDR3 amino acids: CASTQDRPRVPGNEQFF. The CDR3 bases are TGCGCCAGCACCCAGGACAGGCCTAGGGTCCCAGGGAATGAGCAGTTCTTC.

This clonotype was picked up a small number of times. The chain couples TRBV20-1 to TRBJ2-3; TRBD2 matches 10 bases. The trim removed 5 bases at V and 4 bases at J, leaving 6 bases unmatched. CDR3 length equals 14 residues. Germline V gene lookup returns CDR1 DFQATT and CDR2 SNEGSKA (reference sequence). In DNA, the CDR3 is TGCAGTGCTCCTAGCGGGAGCTTATCAGATACGCAGTATTTT. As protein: CSAPSGSLSDTQYF.

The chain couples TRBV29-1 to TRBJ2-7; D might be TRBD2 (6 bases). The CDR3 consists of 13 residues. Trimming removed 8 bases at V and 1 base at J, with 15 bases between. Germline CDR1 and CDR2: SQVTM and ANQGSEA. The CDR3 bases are TGCAGCCCTTGGGGAGGAGGGTCCTACGAGCAGTACTTC. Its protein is CSPWGGGSYEQYF.

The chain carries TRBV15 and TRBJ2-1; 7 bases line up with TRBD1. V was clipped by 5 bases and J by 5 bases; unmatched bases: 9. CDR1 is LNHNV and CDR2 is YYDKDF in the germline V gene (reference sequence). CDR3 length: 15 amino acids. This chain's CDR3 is CATSGSGTAHNEQFF. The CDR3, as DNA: TGTGCCACCAGCGGATCCGGGACAGCACACAATGAGCAGTTCTTC.

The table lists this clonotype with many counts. The CDR3 DNA reads TGTGCCAGCAGCCCGAGAGTGGGGACAATGAACACTGAAGCTTTCTTT. It is translated as CASSPRVGTMNTEAFF. V usage is TRBV9 and J usage is TRBJ1-1, with D tentatively TRBD1 (6 bases). CDR3 length equals 16 residues. V was shortened by 4 bases and J by 0 bases, with 16 bases between the two germline ends. Per the germline V gene, CDR1 is SGDLS and CDR2 is YYNGEE.

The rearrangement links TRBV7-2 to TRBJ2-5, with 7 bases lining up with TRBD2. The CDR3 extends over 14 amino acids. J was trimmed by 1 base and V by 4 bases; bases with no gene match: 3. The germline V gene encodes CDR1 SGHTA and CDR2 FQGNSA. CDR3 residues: CASSSPSGQETQYF. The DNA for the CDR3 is TGTGCCAGCAGCTCACCTAGCGGCCAAGAGACCCAGTACTTC.

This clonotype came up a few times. CDR3 sequence reads: CASTLLAGSSYNEQFF. CDR3 coding DNA: TGTGCCAGCACCCTACTAGCGGGGAGCTCCTACAATGAGCAGTTCTTC. V usage is TRBV11-3 and J usage is TRBJ2-1, with 10 bases lining up with TRBD2. V lost 7 bases, J lost 0 bases, and 6 bases stayed unmatched. The germline CDR1 and CDR2 sequences are SGHNT and YENEEA. CDR3 size: 16 residues.

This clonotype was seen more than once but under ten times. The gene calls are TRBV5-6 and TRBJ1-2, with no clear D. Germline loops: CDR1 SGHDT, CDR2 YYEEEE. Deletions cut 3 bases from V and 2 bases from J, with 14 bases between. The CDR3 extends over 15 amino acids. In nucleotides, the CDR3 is TGTGCCAGCAGCTCTTACAGCCCTCTGAACTATGGCTACACCTTC. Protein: CASSSYSPLNYGYTF.

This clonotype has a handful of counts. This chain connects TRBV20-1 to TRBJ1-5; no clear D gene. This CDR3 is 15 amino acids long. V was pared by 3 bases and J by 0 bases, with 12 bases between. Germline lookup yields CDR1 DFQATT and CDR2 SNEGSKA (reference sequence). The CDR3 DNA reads TGCAGTGCTAGTCTGCCAGTCTATAGCAATCAGCCCCAGCATTTT. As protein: CSASLPVYSNQPQHF.

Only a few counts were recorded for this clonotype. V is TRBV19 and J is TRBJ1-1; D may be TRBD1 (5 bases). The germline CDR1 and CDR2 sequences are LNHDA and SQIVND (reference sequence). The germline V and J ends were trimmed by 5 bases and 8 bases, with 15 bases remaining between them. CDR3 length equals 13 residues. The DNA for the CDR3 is TGTGCCAGTAGTCAGAGGGAGGGGCGAGAAGCTTTCTTT. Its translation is CASSQREGREAFF.

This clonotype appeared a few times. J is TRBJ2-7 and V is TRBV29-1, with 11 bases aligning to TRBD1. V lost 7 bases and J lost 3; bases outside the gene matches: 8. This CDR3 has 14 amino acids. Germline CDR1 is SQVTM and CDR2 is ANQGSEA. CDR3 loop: CSADPGTGGYEQYF. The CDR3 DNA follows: TGCAGCGCCGACCCCGGGACAGGGGGCTACGAGCAGTACTTC.

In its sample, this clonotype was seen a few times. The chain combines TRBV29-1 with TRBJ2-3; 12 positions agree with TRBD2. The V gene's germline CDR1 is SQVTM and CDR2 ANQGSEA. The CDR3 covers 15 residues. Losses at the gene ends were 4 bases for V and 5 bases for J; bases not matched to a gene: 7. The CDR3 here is CSVVTSGGPGDTQYF. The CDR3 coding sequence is TGCAGCGTTGTGACTAGCGGGGGCCCCGGAGATACGCAGTATTTT.

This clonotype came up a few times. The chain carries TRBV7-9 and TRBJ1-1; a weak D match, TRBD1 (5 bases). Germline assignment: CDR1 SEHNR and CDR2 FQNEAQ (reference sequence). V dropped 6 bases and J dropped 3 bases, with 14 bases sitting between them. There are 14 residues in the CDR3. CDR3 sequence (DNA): TGTGCCAGCAGTTATCAGGGAGGGGACACTGAAGCTTTCTTT. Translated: CASSYQGGDTEAFF.

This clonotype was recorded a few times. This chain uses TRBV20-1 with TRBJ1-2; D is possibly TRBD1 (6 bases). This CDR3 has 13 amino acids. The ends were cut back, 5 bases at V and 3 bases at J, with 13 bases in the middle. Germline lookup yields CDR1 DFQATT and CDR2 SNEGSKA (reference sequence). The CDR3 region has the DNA TGCAGTGCTCCTGACAGGTCCTACTATGGCTACACCTTC. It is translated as CSAPDRSYYGYTF.

Here the CDR3 reads CSVPAWDRPYEQYF. In DNA, the CDR3 is TGCAGCGTTCCAGCCTGGGACAGACCCTACGAGCAGTACTTC. This rearrangement joins TRBV29-1 to TRBJ2-7, with 7 bases fitting TRBD1. V dropped 5 bases and J dropped 2; count of bases not matched to a gene: 9. Per the germline V gene, CDR1 is SQVTM and CDR2 is ANQGSEA. This CDR3 contains 14 residues.

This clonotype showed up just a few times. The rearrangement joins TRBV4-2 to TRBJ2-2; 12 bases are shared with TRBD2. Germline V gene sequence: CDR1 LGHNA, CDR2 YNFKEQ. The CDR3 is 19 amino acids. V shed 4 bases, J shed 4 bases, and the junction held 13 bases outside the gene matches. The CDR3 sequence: CASSPRLAGEYLGTGELFF. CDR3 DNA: TGTGCCAGCAGCCCAAGACTAGCGGGAGAATATCTGGGCACCGGGGAGCTGTTTTTT.

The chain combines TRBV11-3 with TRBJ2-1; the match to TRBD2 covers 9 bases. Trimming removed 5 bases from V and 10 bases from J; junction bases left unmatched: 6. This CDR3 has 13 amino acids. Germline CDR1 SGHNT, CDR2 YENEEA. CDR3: CASSTRLADEQFF. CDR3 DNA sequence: TGTGCCAGCAGCACCCGACTAGCGGACGAGCAGTTCTTC.

The CDR3 region has the DNA TGCAGTGCTAGCTGGGACACCCCCTCTGGAAACACCATATATTTT. Its translation: CSASWDTPSGNTIYF. The V call is TRBV20-1, the J call TRBJ1-3, with D tentatively TRBD1 (6 bases). This CDR3 comprises 15 residues. CDR1 DFQATT and CDR2 SNEGSKA come from the germline V gene (reference sequence). V was clipped by 3 bases and J by 0 bases, with 12 bases between them.

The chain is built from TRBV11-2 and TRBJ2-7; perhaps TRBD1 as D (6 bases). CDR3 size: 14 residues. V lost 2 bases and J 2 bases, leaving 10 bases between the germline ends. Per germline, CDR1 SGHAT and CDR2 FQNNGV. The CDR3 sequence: CASSLTGSTYEQYF. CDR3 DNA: TGTGCCAGCAGCTTAACAGGGTCGACCTACGAGCAGTACTTC.

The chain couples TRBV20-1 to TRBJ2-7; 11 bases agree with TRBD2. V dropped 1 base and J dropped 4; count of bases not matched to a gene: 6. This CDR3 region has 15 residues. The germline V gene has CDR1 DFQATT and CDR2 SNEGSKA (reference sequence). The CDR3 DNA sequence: TGCAGTGCTAGAGGGGTAGCGGGAGGGCATTACGAGCAGTACTTC. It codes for CSARGVAGGHYEQYF.

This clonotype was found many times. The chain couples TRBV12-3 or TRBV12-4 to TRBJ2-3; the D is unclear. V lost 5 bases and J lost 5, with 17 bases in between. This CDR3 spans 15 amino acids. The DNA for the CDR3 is TGTGCCAGCAGTCCCGCAATAGGCCGAGAAGATACGCAGTATTTT. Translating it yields CASSPAIGREDTQYF.

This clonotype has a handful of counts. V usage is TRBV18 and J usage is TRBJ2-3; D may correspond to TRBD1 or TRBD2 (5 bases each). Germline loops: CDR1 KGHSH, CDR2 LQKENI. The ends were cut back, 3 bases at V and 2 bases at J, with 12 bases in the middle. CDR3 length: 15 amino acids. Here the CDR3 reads CASSPGRQITDTQYF. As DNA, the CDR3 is TGTGCCAGCTCACCGGGGAGACAGATCACAGATACGCAGTATTTT.

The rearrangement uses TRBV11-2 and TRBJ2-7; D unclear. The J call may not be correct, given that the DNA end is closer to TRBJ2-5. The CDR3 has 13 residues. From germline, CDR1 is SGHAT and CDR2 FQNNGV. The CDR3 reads CASSLAAERTQYF. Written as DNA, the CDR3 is TGTGCCAGCAGCTTAGCGGCGGAGAGGACCCAGTACTTC.

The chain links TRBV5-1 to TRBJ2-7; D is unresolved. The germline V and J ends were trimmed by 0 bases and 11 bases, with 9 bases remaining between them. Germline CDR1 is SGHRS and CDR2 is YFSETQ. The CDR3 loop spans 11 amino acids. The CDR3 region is CASSLAGVEYF. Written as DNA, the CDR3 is TGCGCCAGCAGCTTGGCTGGGGTGGAGTACTTC.

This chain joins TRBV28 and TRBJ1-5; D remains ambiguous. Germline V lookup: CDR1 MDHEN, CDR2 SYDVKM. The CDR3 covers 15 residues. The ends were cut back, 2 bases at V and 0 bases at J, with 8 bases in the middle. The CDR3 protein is CASSLHSDSNQPQHF. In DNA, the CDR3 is TGTGCCAGCAGTTTACACAGTGATAGCAATCAGCCCCAGCATTTT.

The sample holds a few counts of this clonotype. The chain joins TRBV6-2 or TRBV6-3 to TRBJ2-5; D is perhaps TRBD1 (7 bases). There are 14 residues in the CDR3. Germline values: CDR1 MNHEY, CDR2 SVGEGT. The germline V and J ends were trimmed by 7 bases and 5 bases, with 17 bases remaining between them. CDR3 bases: TGTGCCAGCAAGGCAGGAGGGGGCGAGGAGACCCAGTACTTC. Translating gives CASKAGGGEETQYF.

The CDR3 here is CASSQVQSYEQYF. Written as DNA, the CDR3 is TGTGCCAGCAGCCAGGTACAGTCCTACGAGCAGTACTTC. This sequence joins TRBV3-1 and TRBJ2-7, with unresolved D. The CDR3 covers 13 residues. Germline V gene lookup returns CDR1 LGHDT and CDR2 YNNKEL (reference sequence). The V end was cut by 3 bases, the J end by 1 base, with 7 bases between.

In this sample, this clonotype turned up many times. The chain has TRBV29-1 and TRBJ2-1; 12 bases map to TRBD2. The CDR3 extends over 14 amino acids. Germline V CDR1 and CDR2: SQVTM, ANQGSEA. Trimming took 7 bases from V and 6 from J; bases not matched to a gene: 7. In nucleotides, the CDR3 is TGCAGCGCACGGACTAGCGGGACAGGCAATGAGCAGTTCTTC. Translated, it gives CSARTSGTGNEQFF.

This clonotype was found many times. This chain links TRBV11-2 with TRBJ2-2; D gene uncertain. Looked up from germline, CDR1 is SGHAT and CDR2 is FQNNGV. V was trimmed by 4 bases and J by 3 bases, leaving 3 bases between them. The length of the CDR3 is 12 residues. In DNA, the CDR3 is TGTGCCAGCAGCTATCACACCGGGGAGCTGTTTTTT. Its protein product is CASSYHTGELFF.